The present TCR beta chain was sequenced within a study of shared clonotypes between healthy human individuals. Study in general: In total, the donors were two women and a few men aged 18 to 49.

To note about this clone: Its specificity is not known.

Using immunoSEQ multiplex PCR, the repertoire was profiled, and TCRdb retains in-frame clones only, with some absent. The sample records 2.5 million or so clones, more than 80% being singletons. Germline loops: CDR1 SGHRS, CDR2 YFSETQ. Unmatched junction bases numbered 8, after V lost 1 base and J lost 0 bases. The CDR3 runs 17 residues. General study points: Non-shared clonotypes had lower generation probabilities than those shared by all four donors.

The J gene is TRBJ2-3, the V gene TRBV5-1; 7 bases match TRBD1. This TCR came from a man younger than 30 in good health. The specimen was naive CD4+ T cells sorted from blood. Stated subset: CD45RA+ positively selected. CDR3 nucleotide sequence: TGCGCCAGCAGCTTGAGGGGACAGAGATCTAGCACAGATACGCAGTATTTT. It is translated as CASSLRGQRSSTDTQYF.